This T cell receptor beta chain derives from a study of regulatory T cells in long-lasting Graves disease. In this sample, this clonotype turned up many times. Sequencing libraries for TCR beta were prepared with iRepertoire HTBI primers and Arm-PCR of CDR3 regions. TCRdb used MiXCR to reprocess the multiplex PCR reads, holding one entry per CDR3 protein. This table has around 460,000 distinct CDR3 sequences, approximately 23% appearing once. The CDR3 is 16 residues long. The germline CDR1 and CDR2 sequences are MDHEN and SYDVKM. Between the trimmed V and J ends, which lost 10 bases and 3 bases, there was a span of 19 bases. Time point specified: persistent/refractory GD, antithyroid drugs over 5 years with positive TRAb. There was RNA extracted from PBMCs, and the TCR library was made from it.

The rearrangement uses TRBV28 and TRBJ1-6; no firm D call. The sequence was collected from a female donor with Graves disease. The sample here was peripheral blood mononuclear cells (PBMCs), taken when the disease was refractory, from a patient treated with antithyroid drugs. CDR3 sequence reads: CANRNLQQVYNSPLHF. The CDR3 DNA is TGTGCCAACAGAAATCTTCAGCAAGTCTATAATTCACCCCTCCACTTT.